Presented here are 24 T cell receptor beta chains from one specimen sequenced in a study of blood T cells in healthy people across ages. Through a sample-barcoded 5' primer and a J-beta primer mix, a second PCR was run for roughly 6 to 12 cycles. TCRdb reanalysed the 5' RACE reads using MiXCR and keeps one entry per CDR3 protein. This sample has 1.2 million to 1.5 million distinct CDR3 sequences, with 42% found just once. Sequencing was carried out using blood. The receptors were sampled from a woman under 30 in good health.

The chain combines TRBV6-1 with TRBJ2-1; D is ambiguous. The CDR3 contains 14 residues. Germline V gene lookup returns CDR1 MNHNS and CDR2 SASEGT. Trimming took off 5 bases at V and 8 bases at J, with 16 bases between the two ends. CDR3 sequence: CASSPRVGYDEQFF. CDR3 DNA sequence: TGTGCCAGCAGTCCTCGGGTGGGATACGATGAGCAGTTCTTC.

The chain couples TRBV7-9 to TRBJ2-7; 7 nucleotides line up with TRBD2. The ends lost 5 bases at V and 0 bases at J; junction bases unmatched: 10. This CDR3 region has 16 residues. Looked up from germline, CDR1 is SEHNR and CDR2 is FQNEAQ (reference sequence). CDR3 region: CASSPGRLSSSYEQYF. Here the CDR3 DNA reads TGTGCCAGCAGCCCCGGGAGGCTTTCCAGCTCCTACGAGCAGTACTTC. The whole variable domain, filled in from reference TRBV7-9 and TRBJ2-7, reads DTGVSQNPRHKITKRGQNVTFRCDPISEHNRLYWYRQTLGQGPEFLTYFQNEAQLEKSRLLSDRFSAERPKGSFSTLEIQRTEQGDSAMYLCASSPGRLSSSYEQYFGPGTRLTVT.

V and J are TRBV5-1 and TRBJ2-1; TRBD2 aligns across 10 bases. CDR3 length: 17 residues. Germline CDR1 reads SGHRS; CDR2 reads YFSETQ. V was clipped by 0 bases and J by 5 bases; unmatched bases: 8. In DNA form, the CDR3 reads TGCGCCAGCAGCTTGGCTCCGCCTAGCGGGAGCCACAATGAGCAGTTCTTC. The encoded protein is CASSLAPPSGSHNEQFF.

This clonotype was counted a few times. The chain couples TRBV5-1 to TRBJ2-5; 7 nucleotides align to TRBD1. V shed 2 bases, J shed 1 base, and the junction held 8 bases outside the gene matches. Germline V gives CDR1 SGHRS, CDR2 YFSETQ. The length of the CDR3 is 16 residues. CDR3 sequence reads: CASSFSLGGSQETQYF. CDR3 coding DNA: TGCGCCAGCAGCTTCTCCTTAGGGGGCTCCCAAGAGACCCAGTACTTC. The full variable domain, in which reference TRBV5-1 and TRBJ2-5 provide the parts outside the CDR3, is KAGVTQTPRYLIKTRGQQVTLSCSPISGHRSVSWYQQTPGQGLQFLFEYFSETQRNKGNFPGRFSGRQFSNSRSEMNVSTLELGDSALYLCASSFSLGGSQETQYFGPGTRLLVL.

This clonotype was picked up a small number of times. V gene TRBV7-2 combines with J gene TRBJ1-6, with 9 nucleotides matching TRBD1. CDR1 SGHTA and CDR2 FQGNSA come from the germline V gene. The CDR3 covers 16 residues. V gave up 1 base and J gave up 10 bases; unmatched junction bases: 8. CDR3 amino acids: CASSLVQGALGSPLHF. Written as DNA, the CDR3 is TGTGCCAGCAGCTTAGTACAGGGGGCTCTAGGCTCACCCCTCCACTTT.

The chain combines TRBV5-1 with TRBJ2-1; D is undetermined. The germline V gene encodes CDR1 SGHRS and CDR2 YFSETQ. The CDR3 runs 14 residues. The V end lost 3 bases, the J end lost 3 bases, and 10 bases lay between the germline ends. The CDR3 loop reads CASSSGDGYNEQFF. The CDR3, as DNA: TGCGCCAGCAGCTCAGGAGACGGCTACAATGAGCAGTTCTTC.

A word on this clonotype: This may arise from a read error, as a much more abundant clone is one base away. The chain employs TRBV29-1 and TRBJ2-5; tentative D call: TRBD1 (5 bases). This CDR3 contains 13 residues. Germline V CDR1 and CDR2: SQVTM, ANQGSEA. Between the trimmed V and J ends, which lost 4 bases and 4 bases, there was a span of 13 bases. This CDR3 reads CSVAQGKGETQYF. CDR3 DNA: TGCAGCGTTGCGCAGGGAAAGGGAGAGACCCAGTACTTC.

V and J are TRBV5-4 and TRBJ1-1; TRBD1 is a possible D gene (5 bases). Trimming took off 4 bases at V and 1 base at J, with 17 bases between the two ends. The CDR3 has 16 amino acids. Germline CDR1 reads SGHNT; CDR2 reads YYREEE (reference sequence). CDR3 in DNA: TGTGCCAGCAGCCATGACAGTGGAAGGCAGAACACTGAAGCTTTCTTT. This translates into CASSHDSGRQNTEAFF.

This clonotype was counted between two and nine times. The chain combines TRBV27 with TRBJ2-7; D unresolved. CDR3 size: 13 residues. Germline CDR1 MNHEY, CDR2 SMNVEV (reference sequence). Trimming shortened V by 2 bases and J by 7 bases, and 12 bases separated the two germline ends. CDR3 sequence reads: CASSLIGSSEQYF. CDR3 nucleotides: TGTGCCAGCAGTTTAATTGGGTCCAGTGAGCAGTACTTC.

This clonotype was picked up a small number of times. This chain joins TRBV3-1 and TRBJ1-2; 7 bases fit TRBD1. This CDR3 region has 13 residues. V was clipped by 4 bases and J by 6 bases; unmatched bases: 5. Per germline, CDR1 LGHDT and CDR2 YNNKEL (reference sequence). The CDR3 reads CASSLQTGNGYTF. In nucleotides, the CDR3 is TGTGCCAGCAGCCTCCAGACAGGGAATGGCTACACCTTC.

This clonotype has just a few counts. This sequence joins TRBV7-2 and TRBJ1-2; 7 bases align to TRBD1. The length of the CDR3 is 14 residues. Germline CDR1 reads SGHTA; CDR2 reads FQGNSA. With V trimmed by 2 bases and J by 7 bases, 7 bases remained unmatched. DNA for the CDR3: TGTGCCAGCAGCTTAACAGGGGAGTTCGGTGGCTACACCTTC. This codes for CASSLTGEFGGYTF.

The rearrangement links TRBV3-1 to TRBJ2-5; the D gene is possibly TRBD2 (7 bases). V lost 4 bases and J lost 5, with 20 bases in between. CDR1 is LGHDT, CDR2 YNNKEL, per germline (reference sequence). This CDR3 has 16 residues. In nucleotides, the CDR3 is TGTGCCAGCAGCCTCCGAGGGGCGGGGGCGATGGAGACCCAGTACTTC. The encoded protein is CASSLRGAGAMETQYF.

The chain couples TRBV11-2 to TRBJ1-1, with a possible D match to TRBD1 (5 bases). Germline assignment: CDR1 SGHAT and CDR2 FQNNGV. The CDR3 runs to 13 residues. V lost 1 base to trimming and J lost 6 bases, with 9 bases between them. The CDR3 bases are TGTGCCAGCAGCTTAGTACGGGGGGCTGAAGCTTTCTTT. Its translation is CASSLVRGAEAFF.

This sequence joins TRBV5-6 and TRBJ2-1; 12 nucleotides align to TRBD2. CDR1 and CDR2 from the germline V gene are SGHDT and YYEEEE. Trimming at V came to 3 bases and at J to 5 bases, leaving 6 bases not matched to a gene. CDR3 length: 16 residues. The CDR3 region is CASSYWTSGDNNEQFF. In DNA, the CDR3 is TGTGCCAGCAGCTACTGGACTAGCGGGGACAACAATGAGCAGTTCTTC.

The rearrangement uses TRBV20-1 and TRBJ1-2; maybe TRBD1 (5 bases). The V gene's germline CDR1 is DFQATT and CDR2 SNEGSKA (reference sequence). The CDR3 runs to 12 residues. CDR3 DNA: TGCAGGGGGGATGCGGGGCGGGATGGCTACACCTTC. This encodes CRGDAGRDGYTF.

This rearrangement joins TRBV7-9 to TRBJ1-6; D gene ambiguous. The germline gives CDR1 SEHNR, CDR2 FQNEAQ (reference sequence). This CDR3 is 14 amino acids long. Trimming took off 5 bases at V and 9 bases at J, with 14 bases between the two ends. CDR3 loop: CASSQPLLGSPLHF. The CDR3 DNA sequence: TGTGCCAGCAGCCAGCCCCTACTTGGTTCACCCCTCCACTTT.

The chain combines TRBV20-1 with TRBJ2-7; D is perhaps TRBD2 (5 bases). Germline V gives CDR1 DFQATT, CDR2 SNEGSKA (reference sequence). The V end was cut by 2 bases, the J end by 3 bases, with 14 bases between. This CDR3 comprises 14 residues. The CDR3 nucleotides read TGCAGTGCTAGATCTCCCGGGGATCGCTACGAGCAGTACTTC. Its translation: CSARSPGDRYEQYF.

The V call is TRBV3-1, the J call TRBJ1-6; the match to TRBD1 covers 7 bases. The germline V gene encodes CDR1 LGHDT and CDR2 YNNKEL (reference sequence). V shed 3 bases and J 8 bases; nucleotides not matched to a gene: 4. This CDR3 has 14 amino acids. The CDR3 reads CASSHDRDDSPLHF. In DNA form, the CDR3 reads TGTGCCAGCAGCCACGACAGGGATGATTCACCCCTCCACTTT.

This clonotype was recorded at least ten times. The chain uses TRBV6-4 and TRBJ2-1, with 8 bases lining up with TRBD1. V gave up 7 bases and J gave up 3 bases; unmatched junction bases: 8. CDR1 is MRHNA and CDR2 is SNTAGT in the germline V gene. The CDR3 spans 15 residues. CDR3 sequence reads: CASTYGDRGYNEQFF. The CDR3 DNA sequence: TGTGCCAGCACTTACGGTGACAGGGGCTACAATGAGCAGTTCTTC.

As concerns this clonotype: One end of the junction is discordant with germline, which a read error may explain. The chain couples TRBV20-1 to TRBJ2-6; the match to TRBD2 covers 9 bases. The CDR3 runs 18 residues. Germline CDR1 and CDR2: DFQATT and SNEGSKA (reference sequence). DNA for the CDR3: TGCAGTGCTGGCTTGGCGGGAGGGTCCGGCTCTGGGGCCAACGTCCCGACTTTC. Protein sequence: CSAGLAGGSGSGANVPTF.

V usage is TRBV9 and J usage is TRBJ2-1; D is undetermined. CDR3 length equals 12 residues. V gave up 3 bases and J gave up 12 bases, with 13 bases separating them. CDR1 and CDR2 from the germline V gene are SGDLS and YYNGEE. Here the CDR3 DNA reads TGTGCCAGCAGCGCCCAAGGATTTGGGCAGTTCTTC. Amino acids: CASSAQGFGQFF.

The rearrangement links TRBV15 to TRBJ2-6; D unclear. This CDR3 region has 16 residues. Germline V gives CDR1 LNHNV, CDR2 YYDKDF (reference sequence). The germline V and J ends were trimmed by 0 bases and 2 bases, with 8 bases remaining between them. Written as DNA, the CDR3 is TGTGCCACCAGCAGAGATATTGCTGCTGGGGCCAACGTCCTGACTTTC. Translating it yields CATSRDIAAGANVLTF.

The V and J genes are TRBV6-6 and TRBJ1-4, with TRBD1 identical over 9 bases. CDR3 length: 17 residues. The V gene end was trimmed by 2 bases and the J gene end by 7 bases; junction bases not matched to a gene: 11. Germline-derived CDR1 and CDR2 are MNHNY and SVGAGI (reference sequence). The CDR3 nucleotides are TGTGCCAGCAGTTACCGGGACAGGGCGTCTCGTACTGAAAAACTGTTTTTT. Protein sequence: CASSYRDRASRTEKLFF.

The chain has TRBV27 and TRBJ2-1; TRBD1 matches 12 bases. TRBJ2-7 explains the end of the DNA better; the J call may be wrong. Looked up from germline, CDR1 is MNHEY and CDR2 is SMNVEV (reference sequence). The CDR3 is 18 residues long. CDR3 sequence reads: CASSLAGQGAGSTGEQYF. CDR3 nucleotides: TGTGCCAGCAGTTTAGCGGGACAGGGGGCTGGCTCAACGGGGGAGCAGTACTTC.